This TCR beta chain was sequenced in a study of type 1 regulatory T cells. Study overall: An in vitro protocol generated T-allo10, a Tr1-enriched, alloantigen-specific CD4 T cell product.

Germline-derived CDR1 and CDR2 are LGHDT and YNNKEL (reference sequence). This CDR3 contains 13 residues. V gave up 3 bases and J gave up 7 bases, with 10 bases separating them. TCRdb passed the reads through MiXCR, listing each CDR3 protein once. This table holds around 69,000 distinct CDR3 sequences, 55% to 80% found once. About this clonotype: Its antigen is as yet unknown.

The sequence derives from a human donor in good health. Sequenced sample: cultured T cells, either the whole culture or a sorted T cell fraction (not recorded which). Sample subset: Tr1-enriched cell product generated in vitro against host alloantigens. The chain has TRBV3-1 and TRBJ2-4, with D unclear. CDR3 in amino acids: CASSQQVGNIQYF. DNA for the CDR3: TGTGCCAGCAGCCAGCAGGTCGGGAACATTCAGTACTTC.